The clone carrying this TCR beta chain was counted ten times or more. Its antigen is as yet unknown. This sample is part of a study of T cells in Graves' hyperthyroidism and ophthalmopathy. General study results and limits: Peripheral blood also featured most of the thyroid clonotypes expanded above 0.001.

TCR beta CDR3 regions were amplified from RNA transcripts. The HTBI set primed first-round TCR CDR3 RT-PCR. TCRdb reprocessed the multiplex PCR reads with MiXCR, giving one entry per CDR3 protein. The repertoire holds 650,000 to 850,000 distinct CDR3 sequences, with around 20% as singletons. Between the trimmed V and J ends, which lost 1 base and 1 base, there was a span of 7 bases. The germline CDR1 and CDR2 sequences are MNHNS and SASEGT. The CDR3 consists of 14 residues. The TCR sequence derives from a woman aged 45-59 years with Graves' hyperthyroidism that later progressed to Graves' ophthalmopathy. The sample was blood. The J gene is TRBJ1-1, the V gene TRBV6-1, with unresolved D. The CDR3 nucleotides are TGTGCCAGCAGTGAAGTGCCGCAGAACACTGAAGCTTTCTTT. This gives the protein CASSEVPQNTEAFF.